The 24 T cell receptor beta chains presented below share a single source sample, sequenced in a study of blood T cells in healthy people across ages. A second about 6 to 11 cycle PCR used barcoded and J-beta primers. TCRdb re-called the 5' RACE reads with MiXCR, one entry per CDR3 protein. Of fewer than 950,000 distinct CDR3 sequences listed, about 55% are singletons. The sequenced material came from blood. These receptors all come from an elderly man in good health.

The chain recombines TRBV29-1 with TRBJ2-7; weak D call: TRBD1 (6 bases). Germline V gives CDR1 SQVTM, CDR2 ANQGSEA. V dropped 2 bases and J dropped 1 base, with 12 bases sitting between them. The CDR3 contains 14 residues. CDR3 in DNA: TGCAGCGTTGAACAGAGTAGGGGGTCCTACGAGCAGTACTTC. Translation gives CSVEQSRGSYEQYF.

The rearrangement uses TRBV11-1 and TRBJ2-1, with TRBD1 identical over 10 bases. V dropped 1 base and J dropped 0; count of bases not matched to a gene: 21. The CDR3 has 23 amino acids. Germline V gene data show CDR1 as SGHAT and CDR2 as FQDESV (reference sequence). CDR3 amino acids: CASSLGAGQGSALIPSSYNEQFF. The DNA for the CDR3 is TGTGCCAGCAGCTTAGGTGCGGGACAGGGGTCAGCCCTGATTCCGAGCTCCTACAATGAGCAGTTCTTC.

About this clonotype: Possible read error: a much larger clone is one base away. V and J are TRBV27 and TRBJ2-7; perhaps TRBD2 as D (6 bases). The germline CDR1 and CDR2 sequences are MNHEY and SMNVEV (reference sequence). This CDR3 has 13 residues. The CDR3 DNA is TGTACCAGCGGCGGGGACGGACCCTACGAGCAGTACTTC. Protein product: CTSGGDGPYEQYF.

This clonotype was seen a few times. The chain uses TRBV7-9 and TRBJ2-7, with 7 nucleotides matching TRBD2. In germline, CDR1 is SEHNR, CDR2 FQNEAQ (reference sequence). After removal of 1 base from V and 1 base from J, the junction contained 4 bases not matched to a gene. The CDR3 has 15 amino acids. CDR3 DNA: TGTGCCAGCAGCTTAGTTAGCGGGCAATCCTACGAGCAGTACTTC. It yields the protein CASSLVSGQSYEQYF.

The gene calls are TRBV20-1 and TRBJ2-3; D may match TRBD1 or TRBD2 (5 bases each). The CDR3 length is 14 residues. The germline V gene has CDR1 DFQATT and CDR2 SNEGSKA (reference sequence). The V and J ends lost 6 bases and 14 bases respectively, with 27 bases between them. In nucleotides, the CDR3 is TGCAGTGCCTTAGGCAGGCAGTCGAGGGGATACGCGTATTTT. This encodes CSALGRQSRGYAYF.

As regards this clonotype: A junction boundary mismatches the germline segment, possibly from a read error. This sequence joins TRBV27 and TRBJ2-5, with D perhaps TRBD2 (5 bases). Germline loops: CDR1 MNHEY, CDR2 SMNVEV (reference sequence). This CDR3 contains 15 residues. The chain's CDR3 is CAGSLTPSWVETQYF. CDR3 nucleotides: TGTGCCGGCAGTTTAACCCCTAGCTGGGTAGAGACCCAGTACTTC.

The V gene is TRBV2, the J gene TRBJ1-5, with D unclear. CDR1 and CDR2 (germline): SNHLY, FYNNEI. The CDR3 has 12 residues. V lost 2 bases to trimming and J lost 6 bases, with 5 bases between them. CDR3 bases: TGTGCCAGCAGTGAATTAAGTCAGCCCCAGCATTTT. This translates into CASSELSQPQHF.

This sequence joins TRBV29-1 and TRBJ2-7; no clear D. The CDR3 consists of 12 residues. Trimming left V 6 bases short and J 4 bases short, with 13 bases between. Germline CDR1 reads SQVTM; CDR2 reads ANQGSEA. The CDR3 DNA is TGCAGCGTGCAAGTAGACGGGTACGAGCAGTACTTC. Its translation: CSVQVDGYEQYF.

The chain links TRBV7-2 to TRBJ2-3; no clear D. Trimming took off 4 bases at V and 3 bases at J, with 8 bases between the two ends. This CDR3 is 13 amino acids long. CDR1 and CDR2 from the germline V gene are SGHTA and FQGNSA. CDR3 DNA sequence: TGTGCCAGCAGCTGGGCTAGAACAGATACGCAGTATTTT. Its translation: CASSWARTDTQYF.

CDR3 DNA sequence: TGTGCCAGCAGCGTAGATTGGGGGGGTACCTACAATGAGCAGTTCTTC. This encodes CASSVDWGGTYNEQFF. This chain links TRBV9 with TRBJ2-1; 7 nucleotides match TRBD2. This CDR3 is 16 amino acids long. The germline gives CDR1 SGDLS, CDR2 YYNGEE. V was clipped by 0 bases and J by 2 bases; unmatched bases: 5.

This chain joins TRBV28 and TRBJ1-2, with 7 bases lining up with TRBD1. CDR1 MDHEN and CDR2 SYDVKM come from the germline V gene. The CDR3 spans 14 residues. Unmatched junction bases numbered 12, after V lost 6 bases and J lost 8 bases. CDR3 loop: CASSQTRDSRGYTF. As DNA, the CDR3 is TGTGCCAGCAGCCAAACCCGGGACAGTCGGGGCTACACCTTC.

V gene TRBV18 combines with J gene TRBJ2-7; 10 bases align to TRBD2. The closer fit of TRBJ2-5 to the DNA end suggests the J call may be wrong. The CDR3 consists of 15 residues. Looked up from germline, CDR1 is KGHSH and CDR2 is LQKENI. The CDR3 nucleotides read TGTGCCAGCTCGCAACTAGCGGGACTCGGGGAGACCCAGTACTTC. As protein: CASSQLAGLGETQYF.

This clonotype was detected only a few times. The chain links TRBV3-1 to TRBJ2-5; D is unresolved. Germline V gene sequence: CDR1 LGHDT, CDR2 YNNKEL (reference sequence). The CDR3 length is 14 residues. Trimming cost V 1 base and J 3 bases, with 9 bases left between them. CDR3 loop: CASSQGSGKETQYF. The CDR3 DNA reads as TGTGCCAGCAGCCAAGGTTCGGGTAAAGAGACCCAGTACTTC.

The chain links TRBV25-1 to TRBJ2-5; D perhaps matches TRBD1 (5 bases). Germline assignment: CDR1 MGHDK and CDR2 SYGVNS. V gave up 6 bases and J gave up 0 bases, with 14 bases separating them. The CDR3 contains 15 residues. This chain's CDR3 is CASRPDLGDQETQYF. The CDR3 DNA reads TGTGCCAGCAGGCCCGATCTAGGGGACCAAGAGACCCAGTACTTC.

This chain connects TRBV11-2 to TRBJ2-7; TRBD2 agrees at 7 bases. The CDR3 contains 17 residues. The V and J ends lost 1 base and 3 bases, in that order; junction bases with no gene match: 12. From germline, CDR1 is SGHAT and CDR2 FQNNGV. This chain's CDR3 is CASSLGRRPSGHYEQYF. The CDR3 bases are TGTGCCAGCAGCTTAGGCCGTCGGCCTAGCGGTCACTACGAGCAGTACTTC. Variable domain in full (rest from reference TRBV11-2 and TRBJ2-7): EAGVAQSPRYKIIEKRQSVAFWCNPISGHATLYWYQQILGQGPKLLIQFQNNGVVDDSQLPKDRFSAERLKGVDSTLKIQPAKLEDSAVYLCASSLGRRPSGHYEQYFGPGTRLTVT.

The chain is built from TRBV4-2 and TRBJ2-3, with TRBD2 matching over 8 bases. CDR3 length: 15 residues. Trimming removed 0 bases from V and 4 bases from J; junction bases left unmatched: 3. Germline CDR1 reads LGHNA; CDR2 reads YNFKEQ. The CDR3 region is CASSQDGRAPDTQYF. For the CDR3, the DNA is TGTGCCAGCAGCCAAGACGGGAGGGCCCCAGATACGCAGTATTTT.

This sequence joins TRBV13 and TRBJ2-3; tentatively, D is TRBD2 (5 bases). V lost 5 bases and J 0 bases, leaving 18 bases between the germline ends. Germline loops: CDR1 PRHDT, CDR2 FYEKMQ (reference sequence). CDR3 length: 17 residues. CDR3 bases: TGTGCCAGCAGCCCGGGGAGCCTGCGTTTGAGCACAGATACGCAGTATTTT. This gives the protein CASSPGSLRLSTDTQYF.

In the case of this clonotype: This may be a read error: a much more frequent sequence differs by one nucleotide. The V call is TRBV12-3 or TRBV12-4, the J call TRBJ2-1; D unclear. V was clipped by 4 bases and J by 4 bases, with 2 bases between them. This CDR3 region has 11 residues. This CDR3 reads CASSWYNEQFF. The CDR3 DNA follows: TGTGCCAGCAGTTGGTACAATGAGCAGTTCTTC.

This rearrangement joins TRBV28 to TRBJ2-2; D remains unclear. Germline CDR1 MDHEN, CDR2 SYDVKM. V lost 4 bases and J lost 4, with 13 bases in between. The CDR3 extends over 15 amino acids. The CDR3 nucleotides read TGTGCCAGCAGTTCCCCAACAAGGACCACCGGGGAGCTGTTTTTT. It specifies CASSSPTRTTGELFF.

The V gene is TRBV20-1, the J gene TRBJ1-1, with D uncertain. The germline gives CDR1 DFQATT, CDR2 SNEGSKA (reference sequence). V lost 3 bases to trimming and J lost 0 bases, with 11 bases between them. The CDR3 runs 14 residues. The CDR3, as DNA: TGCAGTGCTAGGCTAGTCTCACTGAACACTGAAGCTTTCTTT. Encoded protein: CSARLVSLNTEAFF.

The sample holds one count of this clonotype. This chain uses TRBV7-6 with TRBJ2-4; 13 bases line up with TRBD2. The better agreement between TRBJ2-5 and the DNA end casts doubt on the J call. Germline-derived CDR1 and CDR2 are SGHVS and FNYEAQ. The CDR3 runs to 17 residues. CDR3 in amino acids: CASSAGLAGSLQETQYF. The DNA of the CDR3 is TGTGCCAGCAGCGCGGGACTAGCGGGATCCCTACAAGAGACCCAGTACTTC.

This rearrangement joins TRBV20-1 to TRBJ2-4, with D possibly TRBD2 on 6 matching bases. V lost 6 bases to trimming and J lost 12 bases, with 24 bases between them. Germline V gives CDR1 DFQATT, CDR2 SNEGSKA (reference sequence). The CDR3 is made up of 14 amino acids. The CDR3 here is CSARPRDLSYDQYF. CDR3 bases: TGCAGTGCCCGCCCGCGGGACTTGTCCTACGATCAGTACTTC.

The gene calls are TRBV28 and TRBJ2-5; 8 nucleotides line up with TRBD1. The CDR3 has 11 residues. Germline CDR1 and CDR2: MDHEN and SYDVKM. The junction had 4 bases not matched to a gene; V was cut back by 8 bases and J by 8 bases. The CDR3, as DNA: TGTGCCAGCGGACAGGGCTCAACCCAGTACTTC. Translating it yields CASGQGSTQYF.

V gene TRBV12-3 or TRBV12-4 combines with J gene TRBJ1-2; D uncertain. CDR3 length: 15 amino acids. V shed 1 base and J shed 1 base, with 10 bases lying between them. CDR3 in DNA: TGTGCCAGCAGTTTAGTGGGCCTGGTTAACTATGGCTACACCTTC. Translation: CASSLVGLVNYGYTF.